This TCR beta chain was identified in a study of CD8+CD57+ T cells in acquired aplastic anemia. As for the study in general: Roughly 3 ug was the average amount of DNA from sorted CD4+ and CD8+ cells. Study-level results: Patients versus controls showed no significant CD8+ Simpson's diversity difference. Comparison of patients with controls identified around 28 shared CD8+ CDR3 sequences.

Comment on this clonotype: The antigen is undetermined.

The length of the CDR3 is 14 residues. V was cut by 1 base and J by 4 bases, with 9 bases left in between. The germline V gene encodes CDR1 LNHNV and CDR2 YYDKDF (reference sequence). TCR beta VDJ combinations and CDR3 sequences were profiled from genomic DNA. Each CDR3 protein gets one entry after TCRdb re-called the reads with MiXCR. The table records 200,000 or so distinct CDR3 sequences, under 70% of them present only once. The V call is TRBV15, the J call TRBJ2-3; no clear D. The clonotype was recovered from a human donor with severe aplastic anemia or a healthy control (not recorded which). The sequenced sample was sorted CD4+, CD8+, or CD8+CD57+ T cells (not recorded which) from PBMCs. The CDR3 nucleotides read TGTGCCACCAGCAGAGTGGGTATCGCAGATACGCAGTATTTT. Amino acids: CATSRVGIADTQYF.